This T cell receptor (beta chain) stems from a study of blood T cell repertoires in COVID-19. Whole-study context: Material from acute and convalescent COVID-19 was sourced from the United States, Italy and Spain. Nucleic acid was either cDNA or gDNA, and it came from T cells, B-cell-depleted T cells, or PBMCs.

Per germline, CDR1 WSHSY and CDR2 SAAADI. V dropped 9 bases and J dropped 4; count of bases not matched to a gene: 9. The CDR3 consists of 15 residues. This clone was detected a few times. Clones were read by immunoSEQ multiplex PCR, and TCRdb kept only the in-frame ones, dropping some. The sample carries approximately 260,000 clones, roughly 90% recorded once. The sample taken for sequencing was peripheral blood. V gene TRBV10-2 combines with J gene TRBJ2-2, with 9 bases identical to TRBD2. The sequence was collected from a man in his fifties or sixties who had recovered from COVID-19. The CDR3 DNA reads as TGCGCCAGTTCTATAGCGGGGGAAGGCACCGGGGAGCTGTTTTTT. It translates to CASSIAGEGTGELFF.